The next 10 T cell receptor beta chains were all read from a single sample in a study of T cell responses to AZD1222 COVID-19 vaccine. Clones were read by immunoSEQ multiplex PCR, and TCRdb kept only the in-frame ones, dropping some. The profile covers about 67,000 clones, with 84% appearing a single time and 21% taken by the ten largest. The source was peripheral blood, collected on day 0 of AZD1222 vaccination. The source of these receptors is an adult in good health.

The chain uses TRBV18 and TRBJ2-4; no definite D call. Germline V gene data show CDR1 as KGHSH and CDR2 as LQKENI. The CDR3 runs to 14 residues. Trimming cost V 3 bases and J 3 bases, with 9 bases left between them. The DNA for the CDR3 is TGTGCCAGCTCACCGGGGTATAGCAAAAACATTCAGTACTTC. It encodes CASSPGYSKNIQYF.

The V call is TRBV4-3, the J call TRBJ1-2; D is perhaps TRBD1 (5 bases). CDR1 LGHNA and CDR2 YSLEER come from the germline V gene. The CDR3 has 15 amino acids. The ends were cut back, 0 bases at V and 7 bases at J, with 15 bases in the middle. CDR3 loop: CASSQDIARGGGYTF. CDR3 DNA: TGCGCCAGCAGCCAAGATATTGCCCGGGGCGGTGGCTACACCTTC.

The chain carries TRBV4-3 and TRBJ1-2; D is possibly TRBD1 (6 bases). The germline V gene encodes CDR1 LGHNA and CDR2 YSLEER. V lost 2 bases and J 8 bases, leaving 18 bases between the germline ends. This CDR3 has 15 amino acids. CDR3 nucleotides: TGCGCCAGCAGCCAATCGGGACATCCTCTGGCCGGCTACACCTTC. It specifies CASSQSGHPLAGYTF.

The J gene is TRBJ1-2, the V gene TRBV2; D not certain. Germline CDR1 and CDR2: SNHLY and FYNNEI. V lost 2 bases and J 4 bases, leaving 8 bases between the germline ends. This CDR3 is 13 amino acids long. The CDR3 sequence: CASSENVSYGYTF. The CDR3 coding sequence is TGTGCCAGCAGTGAAAACGTCTCCTATGGCTACACCTTC.

In this sample, this clone turned up once. The chain uses TRBV19 and TRBJ1-1; D gene ambiguous. CDR1 is LNHDA and CDR2 is SQIVND in the germline V gene (reference sequence). The V gene lost 5 bases and the J gene lost 0 bases, with 10 bases spanning the gap. The CDR3 is 14 residues long. The CDR3 reads CASSPLGMNTEAFF. DNA of the CDR3: TGTGCCAGTAGTCCCCTGGGGATGAACACTGAAGCTTTCTTT.

This clone appeared once. The J gene is TRBJ1-4, the V gene TRBV30; a possible D gene is TRBD1 (5 bases). V shed 0 bases and J shed 8 bases, with 13 bases lying between them. The CDR3 sequence is 14 residues long. From germline, CDR1 is GTSNPN and CDR2 SVGIG (reference sequence). The CDR3 sequence: CAWSVGQGGEKLFF. The CDR3 nucleotides read TGTGCCTGGAGTGTGGGGCAGGGAGGAGAAAAACTGTTTTTT.

There are a few counts of this clone. The chain uses TRBV6-4 and TRBJ2-1; TRBD2 aligns across 8 bases. V trimming: 2 bases; J trimming: 3 bases; junction bases outside the gene matches: 6. CDR1 is MRHNA, CDR2 SNTAGT, per germline. The CDR3 is made up of 16 amino acids. The CDR3 DNA is TGTGCCAGCAGTGACAGTGGGCTAGCGGGCTACAATGAGCAGTTCTTC. It is translated as CASSDSGLAGYNEQFF.

The gene calls are TRBV7-3 and TRBJ2-1; D is uncertain. The V and J ends lost 0 bases and 3 bases respectively, with 3 bases between them. The CDR3 length is 13 residues. CDR1 and CDR2 (germline): SGHTA, FQGTGA. The CDR3 DNA is TGTGCCAGCAGCTTAACGAGCTACAATGAGCAGTTCTTC. Translating gives CASSLTSYNEQFF.

The chain employs TRBV24-1 and TRBJ1-5, with 7 bases aligning to TRBD1. Germline V gene sequence: CDR1 KGHDR, CDR2 SFDVKD. The CDR3 runs 15 residues. The V gene end was trimmed by 4 bases and the J gene end by 3 bases; junction bases not matched to a gene: 5. The CDR3 reads CATSDPGQINQPQHF. The CDR3 nucleotides read TGTGCCACCAGTGACCCGGGACAGATCAATCAGCCCCAGCATTTT.

The table lists this clone with many counts. The chain joins TRBV10-2 to TRBJ1-4; no clear D. Trimming shortened V by 4 bases and J by 4 bases, and 10 bases separated the two germline ends. Germline loops: CDR1 WSHSY, CDR2 SAAADI. The CDR3 extends over 14 amino acids. The CDR3 DNA sequence: TGCGCCAGCAGTGTGCAAGGACTTAATGAAAAACTGTTTTTT. The encoded protein is CASSVQGLNEKLFF.